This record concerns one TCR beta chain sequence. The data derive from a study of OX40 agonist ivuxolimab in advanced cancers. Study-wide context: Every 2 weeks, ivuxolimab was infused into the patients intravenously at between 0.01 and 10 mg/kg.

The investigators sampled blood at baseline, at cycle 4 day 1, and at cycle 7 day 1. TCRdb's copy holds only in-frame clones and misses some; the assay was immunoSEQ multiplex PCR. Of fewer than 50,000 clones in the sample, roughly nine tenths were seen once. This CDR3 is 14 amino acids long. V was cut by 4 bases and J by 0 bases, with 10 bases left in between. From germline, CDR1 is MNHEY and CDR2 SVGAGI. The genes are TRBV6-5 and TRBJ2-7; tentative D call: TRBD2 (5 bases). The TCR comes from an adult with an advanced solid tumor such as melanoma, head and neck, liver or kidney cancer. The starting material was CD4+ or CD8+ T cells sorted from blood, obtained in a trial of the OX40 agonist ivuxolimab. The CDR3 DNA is TGTGCCAGCAGTTTCAGGAGGAGCTCCTACGAGCAGTACTTC. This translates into CASSFRRSSYEQYF.